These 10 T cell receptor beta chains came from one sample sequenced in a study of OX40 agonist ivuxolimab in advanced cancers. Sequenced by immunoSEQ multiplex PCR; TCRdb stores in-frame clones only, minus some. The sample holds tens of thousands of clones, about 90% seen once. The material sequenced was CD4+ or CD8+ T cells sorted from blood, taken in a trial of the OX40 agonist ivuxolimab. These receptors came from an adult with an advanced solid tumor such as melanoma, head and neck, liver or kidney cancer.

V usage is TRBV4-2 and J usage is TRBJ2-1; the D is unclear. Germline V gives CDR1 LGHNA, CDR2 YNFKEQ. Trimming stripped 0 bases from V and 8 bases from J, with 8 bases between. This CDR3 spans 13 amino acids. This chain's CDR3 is CASSQEGRHEQFF. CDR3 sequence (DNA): TGTGCCAGCAGCCAAGAAGGGCGTCATGAGCAGTTCTTC.

CDR3: CASSIVAETGANVLTF. CDR3 DNA: TGTGCCAGTAGTATAGTAGCGGAGACTGGGGCCAACGTCCTGACTTTC. The V and J genes are TRBV19 and TRBJ2-6; a weak D match, TRBD2 (6 bases). The CDR3 covers 16 residues. Germline values: CDR1 LNHDA, CDR2 SQIVND (reference sequence). Trimming took 1 base from V and 2 from J, leaving 9 bases between them. The whole variable domain, remainder taken from reference TRBV19 and TRBJ2-6, is DGGITQSPKYLFRKEGQNVTLSCEQNLNHDAMYWYRQDPGQGLRLIYYSQIVNDFQKGDIAEGYSVSREKKESFPLTVTSAQKNPTAFYLCASSIVAETGANVLTFGAGSRLTVL.

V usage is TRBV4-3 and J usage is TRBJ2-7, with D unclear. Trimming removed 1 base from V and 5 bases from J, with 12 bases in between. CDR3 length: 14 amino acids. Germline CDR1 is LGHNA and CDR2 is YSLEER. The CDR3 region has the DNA TGCGCCAGCAGCCAAGTCGGAACGGAACACGAGCAGTACTTC. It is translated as CASSQVGTEHEQYF.

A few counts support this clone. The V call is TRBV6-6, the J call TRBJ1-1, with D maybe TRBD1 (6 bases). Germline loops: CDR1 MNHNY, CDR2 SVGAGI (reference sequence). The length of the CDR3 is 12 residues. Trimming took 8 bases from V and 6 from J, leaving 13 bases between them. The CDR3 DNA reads TGTGCCAGCGGAGGACAGTTCCCTGAAGCTTTCTTT. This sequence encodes CASGGQFPEAFF.

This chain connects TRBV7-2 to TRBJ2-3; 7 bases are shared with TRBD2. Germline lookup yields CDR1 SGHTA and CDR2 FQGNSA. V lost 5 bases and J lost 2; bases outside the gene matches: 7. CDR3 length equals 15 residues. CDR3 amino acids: CASSRTSAYTDTQYF. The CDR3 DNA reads TGTGCCAGCAGCCGAACTAGCGCCTACACAGATACGCAGTATTTT.

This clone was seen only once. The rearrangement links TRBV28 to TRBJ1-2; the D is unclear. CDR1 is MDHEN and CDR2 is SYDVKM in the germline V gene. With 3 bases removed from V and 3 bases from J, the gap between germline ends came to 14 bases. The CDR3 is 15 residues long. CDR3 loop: CASSLVAAAHYGYTF. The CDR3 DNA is TGTGCCAGCAGTTTGGTGGCGGCAGCCCACTATGGCTACACCTTC.

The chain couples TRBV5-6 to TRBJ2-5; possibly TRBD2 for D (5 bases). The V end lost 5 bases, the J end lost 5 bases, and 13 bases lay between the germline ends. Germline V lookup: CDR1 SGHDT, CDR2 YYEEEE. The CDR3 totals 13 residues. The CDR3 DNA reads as TGTGCCAGCAGTCCTGAGGGTTTGGAGACCCAGTACTTC. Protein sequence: CASSPEGLETQYF.

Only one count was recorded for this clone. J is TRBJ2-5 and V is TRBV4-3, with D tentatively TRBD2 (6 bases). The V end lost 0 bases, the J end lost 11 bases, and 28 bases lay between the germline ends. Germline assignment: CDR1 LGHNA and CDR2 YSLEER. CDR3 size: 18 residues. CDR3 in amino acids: CASSQDLGSGSTPGEQYF. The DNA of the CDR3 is TGCGCCAGCAGCCAAGATCTCGGCAGCGGGTCAACCCCGGGAGAGCAGTACTTC.

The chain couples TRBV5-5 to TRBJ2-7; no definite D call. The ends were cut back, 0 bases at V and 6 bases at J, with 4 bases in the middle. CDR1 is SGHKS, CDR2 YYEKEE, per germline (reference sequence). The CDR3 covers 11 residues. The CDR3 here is CASSLGLEQYF. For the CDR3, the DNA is TGTGCCAGCAGCTTGGGTCTCGAGCAGTACTTC.

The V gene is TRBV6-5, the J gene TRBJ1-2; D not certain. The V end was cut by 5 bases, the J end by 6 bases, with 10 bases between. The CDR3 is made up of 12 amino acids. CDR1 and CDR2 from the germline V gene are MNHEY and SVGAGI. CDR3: CASSTLGHGYTF. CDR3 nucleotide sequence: TGTGCCAGCAGTACCCTGGGCCATGGCTACACCTTC.